This T cell receptor (beta chain) was sequenced in a study of Graves' ophthalmopathy and Graves' hyperthyroidism. Turning to the study itself: Peripheral blood sampling preceded any treatment and occurred at initial diagnosis.

The authors amplified TCR beta CDR3 regions, and they did so from RNA transcripts for repertoire sequencing. A first-round RT-PCR used HTBI primers, followed by a second-round multiplex PCR. TCRdb ran MiXCR on the multiplex PCR reads and lists one entry per CDR3 protein. The sample holds over 14,000 distinct CDR3 sequences; approximately 49% are singletons and the top ten take about 47%. Study-wide results and caveats: Blood also contained most of the expanded thyroid clonotypes above 0.001 frequency.

Regarding this clonotype: As yet, its antigen is unknown.

The V gene end was trimmed by 6 bases and the J gene end by 2 bases; junction bases not matched to a gene: 10. Germline V gene data show CDR1 as DFQATT and CDR2 as SNEGSKA (reference sequence). CDR3 length: 17 residues. The J gene is TRBJ2-3, the V gene TRBV20-1, with 14 positions matching TRBD2. The sequenced material came from peripheral blood. The clonotype originates from a woman in her twenties or thirties with Graves' ophthalmopathy. CDR3 sequence (DNA): TGCAGTGCAACGACTAGCGGGAGGGCAGCCACCACAGATACGCAGTATTTT. Its protein product is CSATTSGRAATTDTQYF.